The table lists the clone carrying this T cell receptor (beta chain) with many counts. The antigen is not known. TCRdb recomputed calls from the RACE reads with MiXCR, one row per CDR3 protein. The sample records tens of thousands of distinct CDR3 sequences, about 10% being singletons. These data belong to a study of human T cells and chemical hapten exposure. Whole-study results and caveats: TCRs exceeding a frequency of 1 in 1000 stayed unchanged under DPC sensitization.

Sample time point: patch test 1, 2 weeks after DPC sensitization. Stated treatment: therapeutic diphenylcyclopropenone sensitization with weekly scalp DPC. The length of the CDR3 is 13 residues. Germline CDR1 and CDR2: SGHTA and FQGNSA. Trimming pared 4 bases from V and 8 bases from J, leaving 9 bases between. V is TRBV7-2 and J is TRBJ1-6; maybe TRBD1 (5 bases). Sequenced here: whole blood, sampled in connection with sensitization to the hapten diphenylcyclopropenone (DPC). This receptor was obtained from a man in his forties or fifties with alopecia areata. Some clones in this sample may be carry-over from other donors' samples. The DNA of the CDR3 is TGTGCCAGCAGCTGGGGGTCGGATTCACCCCTCCACTTT. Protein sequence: CASSWGSDSPLHF.